A single sample gave rise to the 9 T cell receptor beta chains below, sequenced in a study of blood T cells in healthy people across ages. The authors ran a second PCR of 7 to 11 cycles using a sample-barcoded 5' primer and a J-beta primer mix. TCRdb processed the 5' RACE reads anew with MiXCR; each CDR3 protein has one entry. The repertoire includes about 900,000 distinct CDR3 sequences, under 50% of them detected once, and roughly 12% sits in the top ten. The sample comprised blood. These receptors all come from a man younger than 40 in good health.

This clonotype has only a few counts. This rearrangement joins TRBV27 to TRBJ1-5, with D possibly matching TRBD1 (5 bases). Per germline, CDR1 MNHEY and CDR2 SMNVEV (reference sequence). The V end lost 8 bases, the J end lost 1 base, and 9 bases lay between the germline ends. CDR3 size: 13 residues. The chain's CDR3 is CASGGWSNQPQHF. CDR3 sequence (DNA): TGTGCCAGCGGGGGGTGGAGCAATCAGCCCCAGCATTTT.

The gene calls are TRBV4-2 and TRBJ2-3, with D perhaps matching TRBD2 (7 bases). V dropped 1 base and J dropped 2 bases, with 19 bases sitting between them. The germline CDR1 and CDR2 sequences are LGHNA and YNFKEQ. This CDR3 comprises 18 residues. The DNA for the CDR3 is TGTGCCAGCAGCCAAGGGGTTGGGCGGGGGCCTTCCACAGATACGCAGTATTTT. It codes for CASSQGVGRGPSTDTQYF.

This clonotype was counted between two and nine times. V is TRBV7-9 and J is TRBJ1-2; 7 bases map to TRBD1. This CDR3 comprises 14 residues. The J segment lost 4 bases and the V segment lost 8 bases, leaving 10 bases of the junction unmatched. The germline gives CDR1 SEHNR, CDR2 FQNEAQ (reference sequence). The CDR3 loop is CASGDGTVVYGYTF. The CDR3 DNA reads TGTGCCAGCGGTGACGGGACAGTGGTCTATGGCTACACCTTC. The full variable domain, completed using reference TRBV7-9 and TRBJ1-2, is DTGVSQNPRHKITKRGQNVTFRCDPISEHNRLYWYRQTLGQGPEFLTYFQNEAQLEKSRLLSDRFSAERPKGSFSTLEIQRTEQGDSAMYLCASGDGTVVYGYTFGSGTRLTVV.

There are a few counts of this clonotype. This sequence joins TRBV12-3 or TRBV12-4 and TRBJ2-7; D not resolved. This CDR3 is built from 14 residues. V was clipped by 6 bases and J by 0 bases, with 12 bases between them. CDR3 loop: CASSDSGTSYEQYF. The CDR3 coding sequence is TGTGCCAGCAGCGATTCAGGAACCTCCTACGAGCAGTACTTC.

The chain recombines TRBV5-5 with TRBJ2-7; D remains ambiguous. The ends were cut back, 3 bases at V and 3 bases at J, with 19 bases in the middle. The germline V gene has CDR1 SGHKS and CDR2 YYEKEE (reference sequence). The CDR3 totals 16 residues. CDR3 in DNA: TGTGCCAGCAGCTATTTTCCAGCGCAGGCCGACTACGAGCAGTACTTC. This gives the protein CASSYFPAQADYEQYF. The whole variable domain, filled in from reference TRBV5-5 and TRBJ2-7, reads DAGVTQSPTHLIKTRGQQVTLRCSPISGHKSVSWYQQVLGQGPQFIFQYYEKEERGRGNFPDRFSARQFPNYSSELNVNALLLGDSALYLCASSYFPAQADYEQYFGPGTRLTVT.

The rearrangement joins TRBV3-1 to TRBJ1-2; the D is unclear. Trimming pared 0 bases from V and 0 bases from J, leaving 8 bases between. The germline gives CDR1 LGHDT, CDR2 YNNKEL (reference sequence). The CDR3 length is 15 residues. Here the CDR3 reads CASSQDHGTNYGYTF. The CDR3 DNA reads TGTGCCAGCAGCCAAGATCACGGGACTAACTATGGCTACACCTTC.

The chain carries TRBV7-8 and TRBJ1-4, with TRBD1 matching over 7 bases. This CDR3 comprises 18 residues. Germline V gene lookup returns CDR1 SGHVS and CDR2 FQNEAQ. The V gene end was trimmed by 1 base and the J gene end by 6 bases; junction bases not matched to a gene: 14. This CDR3 reads CASSLGDSSYSFYEKLFF. CDR3 sequence (DNA): TGTGCCAGCAGCTTAGGGGACAGTTCATACTCATTTTATGAAAAACTGTTTTTT.

The gene calls are TRBV7-2 and TRBJ1-4, with D possibly matching TRBD1 (6 bases). V was shortened by 5 bases and J by 3 bases, with 10 bases between the two germline ends. The CDR3 consists of 14 residues. The V gene's germline CDR1 is SGHTA and CDR2 FQGNSA. The CDR3 is CASSPQGSNEKLFF. The CDR3 bases are TGTGCCAGCAGCCCCCAGGGGTCTAATGAAAAACTGTTTTTT.

This sequence joins TRBV5-1 and TRBJ2-5; 10 nucleotides agree with TRBD1. The J call is uncertain, as TRBJ2-7 better fits the DNA end. The CDR3 consists of 15 residues. From germline, CDR1 is SGHRS and CDR2 YFSETQ. CDR3 residues: CASRGTGDPSGEQYF. As DNA, the CDR3 is TGCGCCAGCAGGGGGACAGGGGATCCTTCAGGCGAGCAGTACTTC.